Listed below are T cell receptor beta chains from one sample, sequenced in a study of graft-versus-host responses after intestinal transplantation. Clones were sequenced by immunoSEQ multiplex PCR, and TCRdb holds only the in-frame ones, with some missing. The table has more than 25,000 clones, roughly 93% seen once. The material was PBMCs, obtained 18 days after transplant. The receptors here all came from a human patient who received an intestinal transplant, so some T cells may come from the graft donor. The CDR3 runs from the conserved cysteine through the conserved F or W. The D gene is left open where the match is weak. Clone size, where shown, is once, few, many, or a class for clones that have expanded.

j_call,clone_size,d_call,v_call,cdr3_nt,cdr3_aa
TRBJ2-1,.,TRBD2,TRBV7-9,TGTGCCCACCCAGGTAGCGGGGGACACAATGAGCAGTTCTTC,CAHPGSGGHNEQFF
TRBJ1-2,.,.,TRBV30,TGTGCCTGGAGTGTAGGGCCCGGCTACACCTTC,CAWSVGPGYTF
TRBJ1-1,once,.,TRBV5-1,TGCGCCAGCAGCTTGCCCCTAGGGAACACTGAAGCTTTCTTT,CASSLPLGNTEAFF
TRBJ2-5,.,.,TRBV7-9,TGTGCCCTACAGGGAGGGCAAGAGACCCAGTACTTC,CALQGGQETQYF
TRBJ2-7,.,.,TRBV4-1,TGCGCCAGCAGCCAAGTCTCGGACTACGAGCAGTACTTC,CASSQVSDYEQYF
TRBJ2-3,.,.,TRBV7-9,TGTGCCAGCAGCTTACGGGGGACCACAGATACGCAGTATTTT,CASSLRGTTDTQYF
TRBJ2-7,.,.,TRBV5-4,TGTGCCAGCAGCTGGTTGGGGTCCTACGAGCAGTACTTC,CASSWLGSYEQYF
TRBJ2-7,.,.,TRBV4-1,TGCGCCAGCAGCCAGGGGGTAGGGTCGGACGAGCAGTACTTC,CASSQGVGSDEQYF
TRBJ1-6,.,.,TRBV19,TGTGCCAGTAGTATAGATCGATACTCACCCCTCCACTTT,CASSIDRYSPLHF
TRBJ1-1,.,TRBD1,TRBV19,TGTGCCAGTAGCCGACAGGGGAGGATAACTGAAGCTTTCTTT,CASSRQGRITEAFF
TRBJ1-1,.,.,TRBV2,TGTGCCAGCATGAGGGGCGAGCATTTGAACACTGAAGCTTTCTTT,CASMRGEHLNTEAFF
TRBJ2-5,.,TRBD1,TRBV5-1,TGCGCCAGCAGCCACAGGGGTGAGACCCAGTACTTC,CASSHRGETQYF
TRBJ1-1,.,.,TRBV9,TGTGCCAGCAGCGTCGTCGGGGATGGAATGAACACTGAAGCTTTCTTT,CASSVVGDGMNTEAFF
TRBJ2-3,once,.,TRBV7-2,TGTGCCAGCAGCTTAGGACTATCCGCAGATACGCAGTATTTT,CASSLGLSADTQYF
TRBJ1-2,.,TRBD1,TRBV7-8,TGTGCCAGCAGCACTACAGGGGGTGGCTACACCTTC,CASSTTGGGYTF
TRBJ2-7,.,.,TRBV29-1,TGCAGCGTTGGGGTATCGACCTACGAGCAGTACTTC,CSVGVSTYEQYF
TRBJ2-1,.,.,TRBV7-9,TGTGCCAGCAGCTTGGAGTCCCTAATCGTGGAGCAGTTCTTC,CASSLESLIVEQFF
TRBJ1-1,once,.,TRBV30,TGTGCCTGGAGTTACAGGGTTCGGGCTTTCTTT,CAWSYRVRAFF
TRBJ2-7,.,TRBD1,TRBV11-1,TGTGCCAGCAGCTTAGCGGGACAGGGGATCTACGAGCAGTACTTC,CASSLAGQGIYEQYF
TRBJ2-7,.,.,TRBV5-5,TGTGCCAGCAGCTCAACTCGTTCTAACGAGCAGTACTTC,CASSSTRSNEQYF
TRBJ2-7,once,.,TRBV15,TGTGCCACCAGCAGAGATGGGGTGGAGGGATTCGAGCAGTACTTC,CATSRDGVEGFEQYF
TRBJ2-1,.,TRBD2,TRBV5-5,TGTGCCAGCAGCTCCCCGAGCGGGGGGGCCGCTCGGCAGTTCTTC,CASSSPSGGAARQFF
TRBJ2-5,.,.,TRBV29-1,TGCAGCGTTGGGGTCGACGGGGCCGGGGAGACCCAGTACTTC,CSVGVDGAGETQYF
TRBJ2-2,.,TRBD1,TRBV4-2,TGTGCCAGCAGCCAAGCAAGGGACAGGGGGCCCGGGGAGCTGTTTTTT,CASSQARDRGPGELFF
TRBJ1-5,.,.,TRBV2,TGTGCCAGCAGTGACGGGAGGACTAAGAGTCAGCCCCAGCATTTT,CASSDGRTKSQPQHF
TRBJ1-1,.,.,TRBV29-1,TGCAGCGTCCCGGGGCAGGGTAAGGGCGGCACTGAAGCTTTCTTT,CSVPGQGKGGTEAFF
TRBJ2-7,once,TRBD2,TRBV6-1,TGTGCCAGCAGTGGGGGCCCTCTAGCGGTATACGAGCAGTACTTC,CASSGGPLAVYEQYF
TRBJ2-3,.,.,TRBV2,TGTGCCAGCAACCTGGACTTCACAGATACGCAGTATTTT,CASNLDFTDTQYF
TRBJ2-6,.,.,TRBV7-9,TGTGCCAGCAGCTTAAACACCTACTCTGGGGCCAACGTCCTGACTTTC,CASSLNTYSGANVLTF
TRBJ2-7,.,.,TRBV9,TGTGCCAGCAGCGTAGGGGACTCCTACGAGCAGTACTTC,CASSVGDSYEQYF
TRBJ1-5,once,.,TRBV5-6,TGTGCCAGCAGCTTGGAAACTGGGCGGCTTAATCAGCCCCAGCATTTT,CASSLETGRLNQPQHF
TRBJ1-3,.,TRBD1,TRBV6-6,TGTGCCAGCAGTTATCCCCCAACAGGGGCTGGAAACACCATATATTTT,CASSYPPTGAGNTIYF
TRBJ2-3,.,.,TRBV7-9,TGTGCCAGCAGTATACTAGCAGATACGCAGTATTTT,CASSILADTQYF
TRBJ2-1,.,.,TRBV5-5,TGTGCCAGCAGCTTATCGTCCTCCTACAATGAGCAGTTCTTC,CASSLSSSYNEQFF
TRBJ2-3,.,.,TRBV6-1,TGTGCCAGCAGTGAACTTTCGGCAGGGGCCGGTACAGATACGCAGTATTTT,CASSELSAGAGTDTQYF
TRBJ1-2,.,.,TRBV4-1,TGCACCAGCAGCCAAGGCCCAGGGCTCTATGGCTACACCTTC,CTSSQGPGLYGYTF
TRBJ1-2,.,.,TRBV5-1,TGCGCCAGCAGCTTATTGGACGGGAATAACTATGGCTACACCTTC,CASSLLDGNNYGYTF
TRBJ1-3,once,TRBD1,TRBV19,TGTGCCAGCGCCGGACAGGGGCCTGGAAACACCATATATTTT,CASAGQGPGNTIYF
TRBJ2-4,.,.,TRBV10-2,TGCGCCAGCAGTGAGTCAACCGGGCCTCTAGCCAAAAACATTCAGTACTTC,CASSESTGPLAKNIQYF
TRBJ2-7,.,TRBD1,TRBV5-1,TGCGCCAGCAGCTTGGGGGACAGGGGGCCCTACGAGCAGTACTTC,CASSLGDRGPYEQYF
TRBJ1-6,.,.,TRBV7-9,TGTGCCAGCAGCTCAGGGGAAAGCTCCTATAATTCACCCCTCCACTTT,CASSSGESSYNSPLHF
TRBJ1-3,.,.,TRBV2,TGTGCCAGCATGGAACAGAGCCGTGGAAACACCATATATTTT,CASMEQSRGNTIYF
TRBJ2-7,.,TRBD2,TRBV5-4,TGTGCCAGCAGCTTGGGAGGTAGCGGGGTCACCTACGAGCAGTACTTC,CASSLGGSGVTYEQYF
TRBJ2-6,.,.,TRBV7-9,TGTGCCAGCAGCCTGGGCTACGGGGCCAACGTCCTGACTTTC,CASSLGYGANVLTF